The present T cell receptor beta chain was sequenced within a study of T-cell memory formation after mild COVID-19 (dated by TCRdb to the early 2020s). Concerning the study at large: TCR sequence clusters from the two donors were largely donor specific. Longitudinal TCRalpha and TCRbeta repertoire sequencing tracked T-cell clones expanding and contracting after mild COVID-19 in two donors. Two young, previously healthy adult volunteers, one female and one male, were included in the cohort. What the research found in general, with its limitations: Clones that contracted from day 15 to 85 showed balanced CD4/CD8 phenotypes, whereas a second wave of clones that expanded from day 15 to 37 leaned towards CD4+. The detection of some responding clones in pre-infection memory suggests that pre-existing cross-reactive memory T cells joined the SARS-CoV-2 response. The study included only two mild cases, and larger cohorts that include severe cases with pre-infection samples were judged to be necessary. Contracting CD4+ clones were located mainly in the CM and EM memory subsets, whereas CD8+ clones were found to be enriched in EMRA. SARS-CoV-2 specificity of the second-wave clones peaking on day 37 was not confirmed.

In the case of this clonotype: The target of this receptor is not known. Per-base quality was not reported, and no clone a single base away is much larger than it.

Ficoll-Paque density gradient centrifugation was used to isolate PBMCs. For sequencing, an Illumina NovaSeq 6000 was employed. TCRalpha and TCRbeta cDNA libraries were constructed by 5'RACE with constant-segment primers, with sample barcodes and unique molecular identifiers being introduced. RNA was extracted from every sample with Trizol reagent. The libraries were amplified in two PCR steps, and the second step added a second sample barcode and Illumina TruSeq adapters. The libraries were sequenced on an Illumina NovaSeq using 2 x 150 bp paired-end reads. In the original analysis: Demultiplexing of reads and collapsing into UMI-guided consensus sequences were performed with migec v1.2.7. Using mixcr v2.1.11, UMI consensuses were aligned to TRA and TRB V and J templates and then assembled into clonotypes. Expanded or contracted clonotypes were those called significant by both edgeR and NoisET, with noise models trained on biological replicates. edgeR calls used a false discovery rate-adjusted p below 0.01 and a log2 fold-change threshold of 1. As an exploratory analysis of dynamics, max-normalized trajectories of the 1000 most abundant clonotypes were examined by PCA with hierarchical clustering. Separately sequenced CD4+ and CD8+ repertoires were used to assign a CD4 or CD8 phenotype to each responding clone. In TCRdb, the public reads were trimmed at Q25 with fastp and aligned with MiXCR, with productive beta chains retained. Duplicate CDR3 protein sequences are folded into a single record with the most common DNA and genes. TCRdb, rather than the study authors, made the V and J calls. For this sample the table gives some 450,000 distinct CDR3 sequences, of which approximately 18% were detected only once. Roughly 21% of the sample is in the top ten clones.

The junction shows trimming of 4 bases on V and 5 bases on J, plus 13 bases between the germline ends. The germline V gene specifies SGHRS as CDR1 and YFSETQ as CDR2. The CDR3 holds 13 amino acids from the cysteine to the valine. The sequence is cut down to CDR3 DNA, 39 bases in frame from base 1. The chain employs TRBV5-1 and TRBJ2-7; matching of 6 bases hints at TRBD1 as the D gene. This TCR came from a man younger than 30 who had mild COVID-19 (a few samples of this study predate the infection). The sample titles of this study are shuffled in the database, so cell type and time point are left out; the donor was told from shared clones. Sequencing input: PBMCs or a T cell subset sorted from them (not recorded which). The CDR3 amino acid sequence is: CASSPGDRNEQYV. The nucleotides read TGCGCCAGCAGCCCCGGAGACAGGAACGAGCAGTACGTC.